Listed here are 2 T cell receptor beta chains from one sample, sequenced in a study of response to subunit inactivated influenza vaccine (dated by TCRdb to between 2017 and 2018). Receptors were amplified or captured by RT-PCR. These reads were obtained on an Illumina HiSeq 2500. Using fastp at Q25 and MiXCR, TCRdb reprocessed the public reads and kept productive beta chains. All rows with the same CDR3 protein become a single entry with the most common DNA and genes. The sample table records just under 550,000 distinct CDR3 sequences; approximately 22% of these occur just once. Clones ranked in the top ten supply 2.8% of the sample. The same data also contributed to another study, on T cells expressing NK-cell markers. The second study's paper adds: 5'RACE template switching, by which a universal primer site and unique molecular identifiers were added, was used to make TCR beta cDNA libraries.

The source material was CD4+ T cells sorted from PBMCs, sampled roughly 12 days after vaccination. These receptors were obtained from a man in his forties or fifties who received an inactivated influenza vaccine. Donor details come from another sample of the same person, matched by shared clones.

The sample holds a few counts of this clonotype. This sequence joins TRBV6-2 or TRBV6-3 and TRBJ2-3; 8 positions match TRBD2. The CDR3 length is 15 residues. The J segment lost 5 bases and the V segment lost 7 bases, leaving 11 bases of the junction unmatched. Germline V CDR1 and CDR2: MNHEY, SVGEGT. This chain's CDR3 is CASKGWREARDTQYF. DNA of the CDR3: TGTGCCAGCAAGGGCTGGCGGGAGGCCCGAGATACGCAGTATTTT.

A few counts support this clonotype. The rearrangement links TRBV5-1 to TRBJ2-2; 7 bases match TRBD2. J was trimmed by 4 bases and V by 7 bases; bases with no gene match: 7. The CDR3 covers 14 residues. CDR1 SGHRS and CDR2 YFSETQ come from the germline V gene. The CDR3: CASQLGLGTGELFF. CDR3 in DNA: TGCGCCAGCCAACTCGGACTAGGCACCGGGGAGCTGTTTTTT.